This TCR beta chain is drawn from a study of T-cell memory formation after mild COVID-19. In the study overall: Across donors, TCR clusters were largely donor specific.

TCRdb reprocessed the 5' RACE reads via MiXCR and lists one record per CDR3 protein. The table lists 470,000 or so distinct CDR3 sequences, about 23% of them singletons. This CDR3 has 12 amino acids. From germline, CDR1 is LNHNV and CDR2 YYDKDF (reference sequence). This clonotype showed up just a few times. The junction departs from the called germline gene at one end, perhaps through a read error. Source material: PBMCs or a T cell subset sorted from them (not recorded which). This clonotype was sampled from an adult woman who had mild COVID-19 (a few samples of this study predate the infection). Cell type and time point are not known. The V call is TRBV15, the J call TRBJ2-7; D is undetermined. CDR3 nucleotides: TGTGCCACCAGCAGAGATCGAGCCCCCGTGGACTTC. Protein: CATSRDRAPVDF.